This paragraph covers one T cell receptor beta chain sequence. Its antigen remains unidentified. Base-call qualities are not available, and no considerably larger clone is one nucleotide away. The entry originates in a study of blood T cell repertoires in COVID-19 (dated by TCRdb to about 2020). Describing the broader study: Samples covering the acute and convalescent phases of COVID-19 were provided by collaborators in the United States, Italy and Spain. The prospective study material was composed of cDNA or gDNA derived from T cells, B-cell-depleted T cells, or PBMCs. Subjects who had been exposed to COVID-19, were actively infected with it, or had recovered from it provided the deeply sampled blood TCRbeta repertoires that made up the dataset. The repertoires were made available in a free public database intended to serve as a resource for research on the immune response to SARS-CoV-2. The samples were drawn from the first 160 participants of the ongoing ImmuneRACE study and from 950 to 1,500 subjects provided by 6 global collaborators. Sample metadata almost always included a de-identified subject ID, COVID-19 status, age in years and sex. Where available, HLA class I and class II types were obtained from metadata supplied by the sample provider rather than from assay-based typing. Paper-wide results and their limitations: How much clinical and demographic metadata was included differed by source and by participant, and the metadata was provided uncurated.

TCRbeta CDR3 regions were amplified from genomic DNA using the immunoSEQ Assay, a bias-controlled multiplex PCR. For the original study's pipeline: The number of nucleated cells in each sample was estimated by amplification of reference gene primers within the assay. Sequence reads were collapsed and filtered to measure the absolute abundance of every unique TCRbeta CDR3 rearrangement. For each sample, productive Simpson clonality was calculated as the square root of Simpson's diversity index over productive rearrangements. TCRdb obtained this table from immuneACCESS and retained in-frame rearrangements with V and J assigned. These tables miss some clones; where compared with another copy, unresolved V genes account for less than half of the shortfall, and the remainder is unexplained. V, J and clone size reflect that table, while D and trimming were determined from the DNA. The sample table holds 300,000 or so clones, of which about 87% were seen once. The top ten clonotypes cover roughly 3.7% of the sample.

Whole blood was collected in K2EDTA tubes by collaborating institutions according to the institutions' own protocols. For TCRbeta analysis, collaborator samples were shipped as frozen whole blood, as isolated PBMCs, or as DNA extracted from either sample type. Trimming accounts for 3 bases at V and 4 bases at J, while the number of junction bases matched to no gene is 7. For CDR1 and CDR2, the germline V gene lists KGHSH and LQKENI. The CDR3 holds 16 amino acids from the cysteine to the phenylalanine. The only DNA kept is the CDR3, 48 bases in frame from the first base. This clonotype was sampled from a woman in her forties with acute or convalescent COVID-19. The rearranged segments are TRBV18 and TRBJ1-5; 9 junctional bases match TRBD1. Material for sequencing was peripheral blood. The DNA sequence follows: TGTGCCAGCTCACCGCTCGGGACAGGGCGAAATCAGCCCCAGCATTTT. Its product reads: CASSPLGTGRNQPQHF.